The source of this T cell receptor (beta chain) is a study of shared clonotypes between healthy human individuals. Study outcomes and limitations: Clonotype sharing among donors was expected to depend on sequencing depth. Generally, naive subsets came out with larger estimated richness than memory subsets.

The protocol was immunoSEQ multiplex PCR, while the TCRdb copy is restricted to in-frame clones and leaves out a portion. The sample lists a few million clones; around 95% were seen once. Memory CD4+ cells were the fraction left after CD45RA+ naive selection. The CDR3 is made up of 14 amino acids. V was shortened by 4 bases and J by 4 bases, with 13 bases between the two germline ends. Germline V gives CDR1 MGHDK, CDR2 SYGVNS. Turning to this clone: Its cognate antigen is unknown.

Material for sequencing was naive CD4+ T cells sorted from blood. Subset meaning: CD45RA+ positively selected. This TCR was sampled from a man younger than 35 in good health. V gene TRBV25-1 combines with J gene TRBJ1-1; D remains ambiguous. CDR3 in DNA: TGTGCCAGCAGTGGGCTTATGGGAGGCACTGAAGCTTTCTTT. Its protein is CASSGLMGGTEAFF.